This T cell receptor beta chain is drawn from a study of blood T cell repertoires in COVID-19 (dated by TCRdb to 2020 to 2021). For context, the study as a whole: The collaborator samples originated in the United States, Italy and Spain and spanned the acute and convalescent phases of COVID-19. The prospective study material was composed of cDNA or gDNA derived from T cells, B-cell-depleted T cells, or PBMCs. Subjects who had been exposed to COVID-19, were actively infected with it, or had recovered from it provided the deeply sampled blood TCRbeta repertoires that made up the dataset. The repertoires were released in a freely available public database intended as a resource for research on the immune response to SARS-CoV-2. The samples were drawn from two sources: the first 160 participants of the ongoing ImmuneRACE study, and 950 to 1,500 subjects contributed by 6 global collaborators. Sample metadata almost always included a de-identified subject ID, COVID-19 status, age in years and sex. Where available, HLA class I and class II types were obtained from metadata supplied by the sample provider rather than from assay-based typing. On the study overall, not on this receptor specifically: The quantity of clinical and demographic metadata differed by source and by participant and was supplied without curation.

Collaborating institutions collected whole blood in K2EDTA tubes following their own protocols. For TCRbeta analysis, collaborator samples were shipped as frozen whole blood, as isolated PBMCs, or as DNA extracted from either sample type. A remark on this clone: What antigen it recognizes has not been identified. Base qualities are not provided; no much larger clone lies one nucleotide away.

The CDR3 runs 17 amino acids, cysteine and phenylalanine included. Of the read, only the CDR3 DNA is kept; its 51 bases are in frame from base 1. Compared with germline, V lacks 4 bases and J lacks 1 base; bases without a gene match: 10. According to the germline V gene, CDR1 reads MGHRA and CDR2 reads YSYEKL. TCRbeta CDR3 regions were amplified from genomic DNA using the immunoSEQ Assay, a bias-controlled multiplex PCR. As for the authors' bioinformatics: Within the assay, amplification of reference gene primers was used to estimate how many nucleated cells each sample contained. Sequence reads were collapsed and filtered to measure the absolute abundance of every unique TCRbeta CDR3 rearrangement. For each sample, productive Simpson clonality was calculated by taking the square root of Simpson's diversity index across productive rearrangements. Sourced from immuneACCESS, this table was stored by TCRdb with only in-frame sequences that have V and J called. A share of the clones is absent; for the studies checked, an unresolved V gene accounts for under half, and the remainder has no known explanation. Clone size and V and J calls were adopted from that table, with D and trimming inferred from the DNA. Present in this sample are some 230,000 clones, around 83% of which were seen just once. The ten top clones hold around 1% of the sample.

The sample consisted of peripheral blood. The origin of this receptor is a man aged 35 to 55 with acute or convalescent COVID-19. The receptor chain draws on TRBV4-1 and TRBJ2-3, and TRBD1 aligns with 8 junction nucleotides. The CDR3 reads CASSRGTGGSGTDTQYF. The nucleotide sequence is TGCGCCAGCAGCCGGGGGACAGGTGGTTCGGGCACAGATACGCAGTATTTT.